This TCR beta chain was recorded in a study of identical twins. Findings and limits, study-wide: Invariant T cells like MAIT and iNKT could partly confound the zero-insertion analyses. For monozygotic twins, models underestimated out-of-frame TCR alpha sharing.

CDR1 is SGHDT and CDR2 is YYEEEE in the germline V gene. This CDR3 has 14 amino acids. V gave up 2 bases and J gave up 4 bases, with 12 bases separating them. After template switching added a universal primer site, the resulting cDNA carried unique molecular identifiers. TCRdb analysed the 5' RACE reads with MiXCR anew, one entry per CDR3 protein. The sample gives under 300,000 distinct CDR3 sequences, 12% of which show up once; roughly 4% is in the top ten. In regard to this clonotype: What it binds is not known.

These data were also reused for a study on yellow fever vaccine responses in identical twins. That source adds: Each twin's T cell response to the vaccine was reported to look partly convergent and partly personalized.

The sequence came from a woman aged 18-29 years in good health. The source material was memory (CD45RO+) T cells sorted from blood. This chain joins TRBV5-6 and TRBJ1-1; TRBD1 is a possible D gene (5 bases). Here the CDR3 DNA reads TGTGCCAGCAGCTTAGGGGAGAGGATCACTGAAGCTTTCTTT. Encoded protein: CASSLGERITEAFF.